Shown below are 16 T cell receptor beta chains from a single sample sequenced in a study of T cell responses to AZD1222 COVID-19 vaccine. TCRdb's copy holds only in-frame clones and misses some; the assay was immunoSEQ multiplex PCR. Found here are roughly 150,000 clones, over 90% of them singletons; the top ten hold 4.5% to 5.5%. The material was peripheral blood, obtained on day 0 of AZD1222 vaccination. The receptors originated from an adult in good health.

This clone showed up just once. This CDR3 reads CASSPGLGLIDNQPQHF. Written as DNA, the CDR3 is TGTGCCAGCTCTCCCGGCTTGGGCCTAATTGACAATCAGCCCCAGCATTTT. The chain has TRBV18 and TRBJ1-5, with D unclear. Trimming removed 6 bases from V and 3 bases from J, with 21 bases in between. This CDR3 contains 17 residues. Germline V gene lookup returns CDR1 KGHSH and CDR2 LQKENI.

The V gene is TRBV30, the J gene TRBJ1-6; D may be TRBD1 (6 bases). The CDR3 has 14 amino acids. The germline V gene encodes CDR1 GTSNPN and CDR2 SVGIG (reference sequence). V shed 3 bases and J shed 10 bases, with 16 bases lying between them. The CDR3 spells CAWSLQGRGSPLHF. DNA of the CDR3: TGTGCCTGGAGCCTACAGGGTCGAGGATCACCCCTCCACTTT.

This clone was seen a single time. The gene calls are TRBV4-2 and TRBJ1-1; D remains unclear. CDR3 length: 15 residues. Germline lookup yields CDR1 LGHNA and CDR2 YNFKEQ. Trimming cost V 4 bases and J 1 base, with 13 bases left between them. DNA for the CDR3: TGTGCCAGCAGCCCCTCAGCGAGTACGAACACTGAAGCTTTCTTT. This codes for CASSPSASTNTEAFF.

The rearrangement joins TRBV13 to TRBJ2-7, with unresolved D. Germline CDR1 reads PRHDT; CDR2 reads FYEKMQ (reference sequence). The CDR3 covers 13 residues. Trimming took off 2 bases at V and 2 bases at J, with 7 bases between the two ends. The CDR3, as DNA: TGTGCCAGCAGCTTAAATTTAGCCTACGAGCAGTACTTC. Residues: CASSLNLAYEQYF.

The chain is built from TRBV5-6 and TRBJ2-7; perhaps TRBD1 as D (5 bases). Trimming pared 1 base from V and 7 bases from J, leaving 15 bases between. Per germline, CDR1 SGHDT and CDR2 YYEEEE. The CDR3 consists of 14 residues. The CDR3 nucleotides read TGTGCCAGCAGCTTGCTGTTTGGGGCCCTGGAGCAGTACTTC. Amino acids: CASSLLFGALEQYF.

The chain links TRBV19 to TRBJ2-3, with 8 nucleotides matching TRBD1. Germline loops: CDR1 LNHDA, CDR2 SQIVND (reference sequence). There are 16 residues in the CDR3. With V trimmed by 5 bases and J by 2 bases, 9 bases remained unmatched. This CDR3 is CASSSGGDRLTDTQYF. DNA for the CDR3: TGTGCCAGTAGTTCCGGCGGGGACAGGCTCACAGATACGCAGTATTTT.

This clone appeared once. The chain carries TRBV5-4 and TRBJ2-2; 10 nucleotides match TRBD2. There are 16 residues in the CDR3. Losses at the gene ends were 0 bases for V and 2 bases for J; bases not matched to a gene: 1. Germline lookup yields CDR1 SGHNT and CDR2 YYREEE (reference sequence). CDR3 DNA sequence: TGTGCCAGCAGCTTGGGACTAGCGGGCAACACCGGGGAGCTGTTTTTT. As protein: CASSLGLAGNTGELFF.

The chain joins TRBV2 to TRBJ2-5; 9 bases line up with TRBD1. The CDR3 sequence is 14 residues long. The V and J ends lost 3 bases and 2 bases, in that order; junction bases with no gene match: 1. Germline CDR1 is SNHLY and CDR2 is FYNNEI. CDR3 in DNA: TGTGCCAGCAGTGAGACAGGGGGTCAAGAGACCCAGTACTTC. Protein sequence: CASSETGGQETQYF.

The genes are TRBV2 and TRBJ2-1; weak D call: TRBD1 (6 bases). Trimming pared 4 bases from V and 0 bases from J, leaving 13 bases between. The CDR3 is 16 amino acids. The germline CDR1 and CDR2 sequences are SNHLY and FYNNEI. The CDR3: CASSAVGQSSYNEQFF. In DNA form, the CDR3 reads TGTGCCAGCAGTGCGGTAGGACAGAGCTCCTACAATGAGCAGTTCTTC.

CDR3 sequence: CASSLDRGWIEQFF. The CDR3, as DNA: TGTGCCAGCAGTTTGGATAGGGGGTGGATTGAGCAGTTCTTC. The chain uses TRBV28 and TRBJ2-1; perhaps TRBD1 as D (6 bases). The CDR3 spans 14 residues. Germline CDR1 MDHEN, CDR2 SYDVKM. Trimming took 3 bases from V and 9 from J, leaving 15 bases between them.

Here the CDR3 reads CAWSDRGTYSNQPQHF. DNA of the CDR3: TGTGCCTGGAGCGACAGGGGGACTTATAGCAATCAGCCCCAGCATTTT. The chain employs TRBV30 and TRBJ1-5, with 9 nucleotides matching TRBD1. Per the germline V gene, CDR1 is GTSNPN and CDR2 is SVGIG (reference sequence). This CDR3 has 16 residues. Unmatched junction bases numbered 6, after V lost 3 bases and J lost 0 bases.

The V gene is TRBV6-5, the J gene TRBJ2-4, with D possibly being TRBD1 or TRBD2 (6 bases each). The germline V gene has CDR1 MNHEY and CDR2 SVGAGI. V was clipped by 8 bases and J by 6 bases, with 20 bases between them. The CDR3 is made up of 15 amino acids. The DNA of the CDR3 is TGTGCCAGCTCCGTCTTGGGGGGCAGGGGAAACATTCAGTACTTC. The encoded protein is CASSVLGGRGNIQYF.

The V call is TRBV5-1, the J call TRBJ2-5; 8 nucleotides align to TRBD2. Per germline, CDR1 SGHRS and CDR2 YFSETQ. This CDR3 is built from 15 residues. The J segment lost 3 bases and the V segment lost 3 bases, leaving 7 bases of the junction unmatched. CDR3 protein: CASSWGAGVKETQYF. CDR3 in DNA: TGCGCCAGCAGCTGGGGAGCGGGAGTTAAAGAGACCCAGTACTTC.

CDR3 in amino acids: CASSFSGTSGNVHEQYF. The CDR3 region has the DNA TGTGCCAGTAGTTTCTCCGGGACTAGCGGGAATGTCCACGAGCAGTACTTC. The chain links TRBV19 to TRBJ2-7; 13 bases line up with TRBD2. This CDR3 region has 17 residues. Looked up from germline, CDR1 is LNHDA and CDR2 is SQIVND (reference sequence). J gave up 5 bases and V 5 bases, and 12 bases lay outside the gene matches.

The J gene is TRBJ1-3, the V gene TRBV27, with 9 bases fitting TRBD1. Per the germline V gene, CDR1 is MNHEY and CDR2 is SMNVEV (reference sequence). CDR3 length equals 16 residues. Trimming at V came to 5 bases and at J to 2 bases, leaving 7 bases not matched to a gene. CDR3 sequence: CASSRTGDGTGNTIYF. In nucleotides, the CDR3 is TGTGCCAGCAGTCGGACAGGGGATGGTACTGGAAACACCATATATTTT.

The rearrangement links TRBV15 to TRBJ2-5; no reliable D call. Germline loops: CDR1 LNHNV, CDR2 YYDKDF (reference sequence). Trimming removed 2 bases from V and 5 bases from J, with 12 bases in between. The CDR3 length is 14 residues. In DNA, the CDR3 is TGTGCCACCAGCAGAAACTCGGGTTTTGAGACCCAGTACTTC. This sequence encodes CATSRNSGFETQYF.